This T cell receptor (beta chain) was recovered during a study of cytomegalovirus exposure and HLA in healthy donors. CDR1 is MNHEY, CDR2 SVGAGI, per germline. The CDR3 is 14 residues long. J lost 0 bases, V lost 10 bases, and 6 bases had no gene match. The PCR made use of 60 Vbeta and 13 Jbeta primers. The table came from immunoSEQ multiplex PCR; TCRdb's copy has only in-frame clones and leaves some out. Of some 85,000 clones listed, roughly 80% are singletons. The TCR originated in a woman in her 50s in good health and CMV-seronegative. Sequenced material: PBMCs. The genes are TRBV6-5 and TRBJ2-1; 7 bases are a match to TRBD2. The CDR3 sequence is CATRAGSSYNEQFF. The CDR3 nucleotides are TGTGCCACCCGAGCGGGAAGCTCCTACAATGAGCAGTTCTTC.